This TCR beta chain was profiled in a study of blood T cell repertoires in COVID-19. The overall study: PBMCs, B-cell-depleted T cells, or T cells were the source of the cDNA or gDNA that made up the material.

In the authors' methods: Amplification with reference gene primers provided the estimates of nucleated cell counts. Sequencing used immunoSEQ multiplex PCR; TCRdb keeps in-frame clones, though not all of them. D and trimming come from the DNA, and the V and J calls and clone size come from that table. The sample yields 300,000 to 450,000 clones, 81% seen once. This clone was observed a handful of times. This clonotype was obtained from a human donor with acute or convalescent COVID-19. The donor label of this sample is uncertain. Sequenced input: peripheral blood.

CDR3 bases: TGTGCCAGTAGACGAGACAGCCGGGATGGCTACACCTTC. Translation: CASRRDSRDGYTF. The genes are TRBV19 and TRBJ1-2; perhaps TRBD1 as D (5 bases). This CDR3 has 13 residues. Germline assignment: CDR1 LNHDA and CDR2 SQIVND (reference sequence). Trimming stripped 6 bases from V and 6 bases from J, with 14 bases between.